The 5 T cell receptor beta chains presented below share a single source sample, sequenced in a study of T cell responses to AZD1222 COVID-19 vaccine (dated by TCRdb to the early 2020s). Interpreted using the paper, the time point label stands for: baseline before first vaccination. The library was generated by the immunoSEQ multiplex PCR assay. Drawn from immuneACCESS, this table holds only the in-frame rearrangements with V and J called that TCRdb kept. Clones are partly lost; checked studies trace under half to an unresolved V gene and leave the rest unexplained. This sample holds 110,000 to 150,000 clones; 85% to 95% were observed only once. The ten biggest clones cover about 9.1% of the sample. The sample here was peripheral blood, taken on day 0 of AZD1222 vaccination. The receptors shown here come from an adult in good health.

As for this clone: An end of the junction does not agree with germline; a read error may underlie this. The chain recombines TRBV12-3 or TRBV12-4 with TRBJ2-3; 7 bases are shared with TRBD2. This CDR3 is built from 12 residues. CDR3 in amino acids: CASSRDYHEENF. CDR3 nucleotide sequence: TGTGCCAGCAGCAGGGACTACCACGAGGAGAATTTT.

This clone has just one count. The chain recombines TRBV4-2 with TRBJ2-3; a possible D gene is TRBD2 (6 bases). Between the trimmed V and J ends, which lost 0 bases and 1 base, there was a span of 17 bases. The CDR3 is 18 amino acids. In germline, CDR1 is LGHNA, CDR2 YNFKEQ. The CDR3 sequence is CASSQDVVSSGGTDTQYF. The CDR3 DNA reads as TGTGCCAGCAGCCAAGATGTGGTGAGTAGCGGCGGCACAGATACGCAGTATTTT.

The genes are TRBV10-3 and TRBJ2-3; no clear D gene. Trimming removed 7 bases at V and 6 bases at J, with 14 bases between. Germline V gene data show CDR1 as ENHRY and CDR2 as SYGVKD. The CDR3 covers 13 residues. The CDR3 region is CAITRGMGDTQYF. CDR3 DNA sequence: TGTGCCATCACCCGAGGTATGGGGGATACGCAGTATTTT.

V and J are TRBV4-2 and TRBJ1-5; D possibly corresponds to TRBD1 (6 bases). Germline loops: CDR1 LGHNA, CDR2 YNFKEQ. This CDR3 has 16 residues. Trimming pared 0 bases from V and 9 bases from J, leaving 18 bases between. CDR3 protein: CASSQDPPPQGGPQHF. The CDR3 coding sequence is TGTGCCAGCAGCCAAGATCCCCCTCCACAGGGAGGGCCCCAGCATTTT.

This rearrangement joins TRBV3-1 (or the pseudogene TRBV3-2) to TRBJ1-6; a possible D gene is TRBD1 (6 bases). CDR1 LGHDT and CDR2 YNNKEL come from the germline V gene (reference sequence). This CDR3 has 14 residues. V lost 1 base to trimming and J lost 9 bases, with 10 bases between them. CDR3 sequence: CASSQVGGGSPLHF. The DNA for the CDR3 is TGTGCCAGCAGCCAAGTAGGGGGAGGTTCACCCCTCCACTTT.